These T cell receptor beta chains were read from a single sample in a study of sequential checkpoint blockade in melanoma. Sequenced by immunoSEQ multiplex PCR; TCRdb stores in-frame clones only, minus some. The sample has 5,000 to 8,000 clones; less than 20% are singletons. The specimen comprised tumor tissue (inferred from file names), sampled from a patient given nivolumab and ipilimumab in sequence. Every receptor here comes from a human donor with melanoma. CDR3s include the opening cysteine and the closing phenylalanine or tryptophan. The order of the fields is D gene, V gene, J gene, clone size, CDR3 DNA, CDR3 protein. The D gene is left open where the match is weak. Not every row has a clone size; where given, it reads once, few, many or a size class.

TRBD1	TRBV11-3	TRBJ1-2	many	TGTGCCAGCAGCTTACCAATGGGACAGGGGGCGAGCGGCTACACCTTC	CASSLPMGQGASGYTF
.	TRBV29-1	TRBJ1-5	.	TGCAGCGTTGAACCACAGGCAGGGCAGCCCCAGCATTTT	CSVEPQAGQPQHF
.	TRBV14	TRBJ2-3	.	TGTGCCAGCAGCCAAGATCATCTGGCGGGGCGGACAGATACGCAGTATTTT	CASSQDHLAGRTDTQYF
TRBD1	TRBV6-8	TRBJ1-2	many	TGTGCCAGCAGGGCCGGGACAGGGATTTTCCACTATGGCTACACCTTC	CASRAGTGIFHYGYTF
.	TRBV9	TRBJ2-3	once	TGTGCCAGCACCGATTCTCTAGATACGCAGTATTTT	CASTDSLDTQYF
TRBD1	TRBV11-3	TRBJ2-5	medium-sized	TGTGCCAGCAGCGACTCAGGGGGCGGGGAGACCCAGTACTTC	CASSDSGGGETQYF
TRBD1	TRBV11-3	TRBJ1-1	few	TGTGCCAGCAGCGGGACAGGGATGTTTGCCACTGAAGCTTTCTTT	CASSGTGMFATEAFF
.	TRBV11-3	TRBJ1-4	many	TGTGCCAGCAGCTTGACCGCAACTAATGAAAAACTGTTTTTT	CASSLTATNEKLFF
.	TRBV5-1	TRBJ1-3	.	TGCGCCAGCAGCTTGGCCTTCCGAGGGGCGGCCTCTGGAAACACCATATATTTT	CASSLAFRGAASGNTIYF
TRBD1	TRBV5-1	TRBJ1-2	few	TGCGCCAGCAGCCCTTCCACAGGGACAGATAACTATGGCTACACCTTC	CASSPSTGTDNYGYTF
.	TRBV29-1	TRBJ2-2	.	TGCAGCGCCGAGGGTCTAAACACCGGGGAGCTGTTTTTT	CSAEGLNTGELFF
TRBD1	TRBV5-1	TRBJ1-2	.	TGCGCCAGCAGCCCGATAGGGGACAGCGCTTTCAAGGGCTACACCTTC	CASSPIGDSAFKGYTF
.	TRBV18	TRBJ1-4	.	TGTGCCAGCTCACTCGAAGGGGGAAATGAAAAACTGTTTTTT	CASSLEGGNEKLFF
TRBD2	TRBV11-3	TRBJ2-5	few	TGTGCCAGCAGCCCGGGACTAGCGGGGCAAGAGACCCAGTACTTC	CASSPGLAGQETQYF
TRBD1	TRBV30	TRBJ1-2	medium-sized	TGTGCCTGGAGTGTACATTTTAGAGGGACAGGGGGCTCTGGCTACACCTTC	CAWSVHFRGTGGSGYTF
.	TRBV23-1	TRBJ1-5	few	TGCGCCAGCAGCTTGTTTCTGGGGGCATCGGGCAATCAGCCCCAGCATTTT	CASSLFLGASGNQPQHF
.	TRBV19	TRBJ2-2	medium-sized	TGTGCCAGTAGTATAGGCGGCACCGGGGAGCTGTTTTTT	CASSIGGTGELFF
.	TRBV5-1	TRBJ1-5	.	TGCGCCAGCAGCTTGGATGTGGGTGGCAATCAGCCCCAGCATTTT	CASSLDVGGNQPQHF
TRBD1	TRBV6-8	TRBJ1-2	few	TGTGCCAGCAGTACAGGGGTTAGCGGCTACACCTTC	CASSTGVSGYTF
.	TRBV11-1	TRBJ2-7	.	TGTGCCAGCAGCTCCCCCAGGGGTAGGTCCTACGAGCAGTACTTC	CASSSPRGRSYEQYF
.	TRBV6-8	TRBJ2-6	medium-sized	TGTGCCAGCAGTTTCATTTCTCGGGCCAACGTCCTGACTTTC	CASSFISRANVLTF
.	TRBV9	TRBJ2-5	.	TGTGCCAGCAGCGTAGACAGCGGAAGGGGAGAGACCCAGTACTTC	CASSVDSGRGETQYF
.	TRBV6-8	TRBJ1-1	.	TGTGCCAGCTCAGGGATGGGGGACCCTGAAGCTTTCTTT	CASSGMGDPEAFF
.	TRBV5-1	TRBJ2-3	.	TGCGCCAGCAGCTTGGGCCCCCGGAGGTCAGGCACAGATACGCAGTATTTT	CASSLGPRRSGTDTQYF
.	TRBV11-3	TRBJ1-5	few	TGTGCCAGCAGCTTAAAAGGGGCGGGGGATCAGCCCCAGCATTTT	CASSLKGAGDQPQHF
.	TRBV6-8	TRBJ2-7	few	TGTGCCAGCAGTTTGCCGCCCTCCTACGAGCAGTACTTC	CASSLPPSYEQYF
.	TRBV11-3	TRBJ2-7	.	TGTGCCAGCAGCCGTACCACAGGGAACCCCTCCTACGAGCAGTACTTC	CASSRTTGNPSYEQYF
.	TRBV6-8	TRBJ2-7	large	TGTGCCAGCAGTTGGACGGGCGCCTACGAGCAGTACTTC	CASSWTGAYEQYF
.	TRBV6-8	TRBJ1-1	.	TGTGCCAGCATAAGAGGTCGGCACACTGAAGCTTTCTTT	CASIRGRHTEAFF
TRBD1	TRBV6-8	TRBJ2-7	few	TGTGCCAGCAGCAGAGGGACAGGGAGCGAGCAGTACTTC	CASSRGTGSEQYF
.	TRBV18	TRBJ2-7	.	TGTGCCAGCTCACCCCCCTGGGCAGGGGTTAATAGGGGCCAGTACTTC	CASSPPWAGVNRGQYF
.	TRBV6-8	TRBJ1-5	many	TGTGCCAGCAGTTTTCTCGGGGGCCTTGGTCAGCCCCAGCATTTT	CASSFLGGLGQPQHF
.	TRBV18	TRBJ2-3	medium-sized	TGTGCCAGCTCACCATATCCGCGATTAGATACGCAGTATTTT	CASSPYPRLDTQYF
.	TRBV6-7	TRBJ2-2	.	TGTGCCAGCAGTTTCACCGGGGAGCTGTTTTTT	CASSFTGELFF
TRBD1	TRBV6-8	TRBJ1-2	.	TGTGCCAGCAGAAAGACAGGGGATCGATATGGCTACACCTTC	CASRKTGDRYGYTF
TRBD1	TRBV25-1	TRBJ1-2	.	TGTGCCAGCAGTGCAGACAGGGATGGAGGCTACACCTTC	CASSADRDGGYTF
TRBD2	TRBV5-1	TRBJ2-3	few	TGCGCCAGCAGCTTACTAGCGGCAAAAACCACAGATACGCAGTATTTT	CASSLLAAKTTDTQYF
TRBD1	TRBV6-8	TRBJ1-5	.	TGTGCCAGCACAGGTTCAGGGGGGCAACAGCCCCAGCATTTT	CASTGSGGQQPQHF
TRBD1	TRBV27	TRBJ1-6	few	TGTGCCAGCAGTTTACACCCCGGACAGGGGTGGTCTAATAATTCACCCCTCCACTTT	CASSLHPGQGWSNNSPLHF
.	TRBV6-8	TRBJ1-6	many	TGTGCCAGCAGCCTAAGGACGCGACCGGAATCACCCCTCCACTTT	CASSLRTRPESPLHF
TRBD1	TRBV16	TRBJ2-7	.	TGTGCCAGCAGCCCAACCGGGACAGTCACCTACGAGCAGTACTTC	CASSPTGTVTYEQYF